Listed here are 16 T cell receptor beta chains from one sample, sequenced in a study of blood T cell repertoires in COVID-19. Assay used: immunoSEQ multiplex PCR; TCRdb lists only in-frame clones, some missing. The sample lists more than 350,000 clones, 75% to 90% seen once, with less than 1.2% in the top ten. Material for sequencing was PBMCs or T cells enriched from blood (not recorded which). These receptors all stem from a man between 18 and 29 years old who had recovered from COVID-19.

The chain couples TRBV30 to TRBJ2-1; D may be TRBD2 (6 bases). The germline V and J ends were trimmed by 5 bases and 12 bases, with 14 bases remaining between them. This CDR3 contains 11 residues. Germline CDR1 is GTSNPN and CDR2 is SVGIG (reference sequence). The CDR3 here is CAWVLRGGQFF. DNA for the CDR3: TGTGCCTGGGTCCTGCGGGGCGGGCAGTTCTTC.

This chain links TRBV19 with TRBJ2-3, with 7 nucleotides matching TRBD1. V shed 5 bases, J shed 6 bases, and the junction held 11 bases outside the gene matches. Germline V lookup: CDR1 LNHDA, CDR2 SQIVND (reference sequence). The CDR3 sequence is 15 residues long. The CDR3 here is CASSDKKGAADTQYF. CDR3 bases: TGTGCCAGTAGTGATAAAAAGGGGGCCGCGGATACGCAGTATTTT.

The chain has TRBV9 and TRBJ1-1; no clear D. The V end lost 3 bases, the J end lost 3 bases, and 6 bases lay between the germline ends. The germline gives CDR1 SGDLS, CDR2 YYNGEE. The CDR3 totals 12 residues. CDR3 sequence reads: CASSGSDTEAFF. CDR3 sequence (DNA): TGTGCCAGCAGCGGGAGTGACACTGAAGCTTTCTTT.

The chain employs TRBV19 and TRBJ1-1, with D uncertain. Germline lookup yields CDR1 LNHDA and CDR2 SQIVND (reference sequence). This CDR3 is 14 amino acids long. V was clipped by 7 bases and J by 4 bases, with 16 bases between them. CDR3 nucleotide sequence: TGTGCCAGTAAGGTGACGGGGTTGGGCACTGAAGCTTTCTTT. This encodes CASKVTGLGTEAFF.

The CDR3 loop reads CATLRQTNTGELFF. CDR3 coding DNA: TGTGCCACCCTTCGACAGACGAACACCGGGGAGCTGTTTTTT. The V call is TRBV6-5, the J call TRBJ2-2; the D gene is possibly TRBD1 (5 bases). Germline loops: CDR1 MNHEY, CDR2 SVGAGI. Trimming removed 10 bases from V and 0 bases from J, with 12 bases in between. There are 14 residues in the CDR3.

The gene calls are TRBV6-2 or TRBV6-3 and TRBJ2-3; D is unresolved. V dropped 5 bases and J dropped 6 bases, with 6 bases sitting between them. Germline CDR1 reads MNHEY; CDR2 reads SVGEGT. This CDR3 region has 11 residues. Here the CDR3 reads CASSVVDTQYF. The CDR3 nucleotides read TGTGCCAGCAGTGTAGTGGATACGCAGTATTTT.

The chain is built from TRBV5-5 and TRBJ2-3, with TRBD2 identical over 11 bases. The CDR3 loop spans 16 amino acids. The germline CDR1 and CDR2 sequences are SGHKS and YYEKEE (reference sequence). J lost 6 bases, V lost 0 bases, and 6 bases had no gene match. CDR3 in amino acids: CASSLGLAGGEDTQYF. The CDR3 nucleotides are TGTGCCAGCAGCTTGGGTCTAGCGGGGGGCGAGGATACGCAGTATTTT.

The chain carries TRBV21-1 and TRBJ2-7; TRBD1, the D gene given by the table, was not confirmed from the DNA. TRBV21-1 is described as a pseudogene. This CDR3 spans 19 amino acids. The CDR3 spells CASSKRHPRTVLDEYEQYF. The CDR3, as DNA: TGTGCCAGCAGCAAGAGACACCCTCGGACAGTCCTTGATGAGTACGAGCAGTACTTC.

The chain couples TRBV2 to TRBJ2-7, with 8 nucleotides matching TRBD1. Germline loops: CDR1 SNHLY, CDR2 FYNNEI. Trimming removed 6 bases from V and 2 bases from J; junction bases left unmatched: 12. The CDR3 is 16 residues long. The DNA of the CDR3 is TGTGCCAGCAGGGAATCTGGACAGGGATTGACCTACGAGCAGTACTTC. It is translated as CASRESGQGLTYEQYF.

The chain links TRBV27 to TRBJ2-7; TRBD1 might be the D (5 bases). The CDR3 extends over 14 amino acids. The ends were cut back, 6 bases at V and 2 bases at J, with 14 bases in the middle. The germline CDR1 and CDR2 sequences are MNHEY and SMNVEV (reference sequence). The CDR3 sequence: CASRAQGIPYEQYF. The DNA of the CDR3 is TGTGCCAGCAGGGCCCAGGGTATCCCCTACGAGCAGTACTTC.

The CDR3 DNA reads as TGTGCCAGCAGTTCAGGGTACGACTATGGCTACACCTTC. It translates to CASSSGYDYGYTF. The genes are TRBV28 and TRBJ1-2, with D maybe TRBD1 (5 bases). In germline, CDR1 is MDHEN, CDR2 SYDVKM. V shed 4 bases and J shed 3 bases, with 9 bases lying between them. CDR3 length: 13 residues.

V is TRBV6-5 and J is TRBJ2-5, with TRBD1 matching over 10 bases. Per germline, CDR1 MNHEY and CDR2 SVGAGI. With 8 bases clipped from V and 5 bases from J, the junction kept 11 bases outside the gene matches. This CDR3 is built from 15 residues. CDR3 coding DNA: TGTGCCAGCGGAACCTCCGGGACAGGGGTCGAGACCCAGTACTTC. This sequence encodes CASGTSGTGVETQYF.

The chain links TRBV5-1 to TRBJ2-7; D is perhaps TRBD1 (6 bases). Germline V gene sequence: CDR1 SGHRS, CDR2 YFSETQ. CDR3 length: 14 residues. V shed 3 bases and J shed 5 bases, with 15 bases lying between them. The CDR3 loop reads CASSWRTAKDEQYF. Written as DNA, the CDR3 is TGCGCCAGCAGCTGGAGGACAGCAAAGGACGAGCAGTACTTC.

The rearrangement links TRBV6-5 to TRBJ2-3; D is uncertain. CDR3 size: 14 residues. The germline gives CDR1 MNHEY, CDR2 SVGAGI. Trimming removed 4 bases at V and 4 bases at J, with 12 bases between. CDR3 in amino acids: CASSSPVEADTQYF. The CDR3 DNA follows: TGTGCCAGCAGTTCCCCAGTTGAGGCAGATACGCAGTATTTT.

The chain is built from TRBV27 and TRBJ2-7; possibly TRBD2 for D (6 bases). Germline values: CDR1 MNHEY, CDR2 SMNVEV (reference sequence). The V and J ends lost 7 bases and 0 bases respectively, with 13 bases between them. CDR3 size: 14 residues. For the CDR3, the DNA is TGTGCCAGCAAAAATAGCGGTAGCTCCTACGAGCAGTACTTC. Translated, it gives CASKNSGSSYEQYF.

This chain links TRBV6-5 with TRBJ1-2; D gene ambiguous. V lost 7 bases, J lost 8 bases, and 14 bases lay in between. The germline gives CDR1 MNHEY, CDR2 SVGAGI. The CDR3 length is 12 residues. The CDR3 reads CASNIPLSGYTF. The CDR3, as DNA: TGTGCCAGCAATATCCCTTTGAGCGGCTACACCTTC.